This passage covers 10 T cell receptor beta chains from one sample sequenced in a study of T cell clonality in common variable immunodeficiency. These receptors' antigens are unknown. Repertoires were generated with immunoSEQ multiplex PCR, while TCRdb's copy carries only in-frame clones and drops some. Altogether approximately 35,000 clones were found in the sample, and no singletons occur. Study conclusions and caveats: In common variable immunodeficiency, TCR beta chains reportedly carried fewer deletions and N-nucleotide insertions.

The sequenced material came from peripheral blood mononuclear cells. The receptors derive from a human donor with common variable immunodeficiency.

The sample holds a few counts of this clone. CDR3 loop: CASSRGQTNEKLFF. Partial CDR3 DNA: TGTGCCAGCTCACGAGGACAAACTAATGAAAAA. The J gene is TRBJ1-4, the V gene TRBV18; tentative D call: TRBD1 (5 bases). The read terminates 3 residues before the CDR3 end, so the remaining end is supplied by the germline J gene. The germline V gene has CDR1 KGHSH and CDR2 LQKENI. With 4 bases removed from V and 1 base from J, the gap between germline ends came to 7 bases. This CDR3 is 14 amino acids long.

Relative to its sample, this clone is medium-sized. Coverage ceases 3 residues before the CDR3 finishes, and the germline J gene fills in the end. The chain couples TRBV9 to TRBJ1-1, with a possible D match to TRBD1 (6 bases). This CDR3 is 12 amino acids long. The germline gives CDR1 SGDLS, CDR2 YYNGEE. The CDR3: CASSADSSKAFF. The CDR3 DNA, read in part, is TGTGCCAGCAGCGCGGACAGTAGTAAA.

This clone was recorded a few times. The CDR3 end lies 3 residues beyond the end of the read and is filled in from the germline J gene. The chain couples TRBV19 to TRBJ2-7; D uncertain. The CDR3 length is 13 residues. V was cut by 1 base and J by 0 bases, with 4 bases left in between. Germline CDR1 LNHDA, CDR2 SQIVND (reference sequence). Incomplete CDR3 DNA: TGTGCCAGTAGTATAGCAGTCTCCTACGAG. It codes for CASSIAVSYE. The whole CDR3 is CASSIAVSYEQYF. The full variable domain, rest sourced from reference TRBV19 and TRBJ2-7, is DGGITQSPKYLFRKEGQNVTLSCEQNLNHDAMYWYRQDPGQGLRLIYYSQIVNDFQKGDIAEGYSVSREKKESFPLTVTSAQKNPTAFYLCASSIAVSYEQYFGPGTRLTVT.

As for this clone: The read is 3 residues too short to cover the CDR3 end, so that end is filled in from the germline J gene. This chain links TRBV20-1 with TRBJ2-5; D is possibly TRBD2 (7 bases). The CDR3 is made up of 15 amino acids. V lost 3 bases to trimming and J lost 6 bases, with 20 bases between them. Germline-derived CDR1 and CDR2 are DFQATT and SNEGSKA (reference sequence). The CDR3 DNA, read in part, is TGCAGTGCTAGTGTACAGGGAGGGCCCAATAAGACC. As protein: CSASVQGGPNKT. The complete CDR3 protein is CSASVQGGPNKTQYF.

This clone is medium-sized in the sample. Sequencing ends 3 residues short of the CDR3 end; the germline J gene provides the rest. The chain carries TRBV14 and TRBJ2-7, with D unresolved. V gave up 2 bases and J gave up 4 bases, with 6 bases separating them. Germline CDR1 and CDR2: SGHDN and FVKESK. This CDR3 region has 12 residues. The sequenced part of the CDR3 DNA is TGTGCCAGCAGCCAAATCCCATACGAG. It is translated as CASSQIPYE. The CDR3 in its entirety is CASSQIPYEQYF.

This clone was counted between two and nine times. The CDR3 end falls 3 residues outside the read, so it is completed with the germline J gene. The J gene is TRBJ2-1, the V gene TRBV19; TRBD1 aligns across 8 bases. The CDR3 covers 16 residues. Germline CDR1 and CDR2: LNHDA and SQIVND (reference sequence). V shed 3 bases and J 3 bases; nucleotides not matched to a gene: 7. The CDR3 protein is CASSIIGQGSYNEQFF. The sequenced CDR3 bases are TGTGCCAGTAGTATCATAGGACAGGGAAGCTACAATGAG.

A word on this clone: The sequenced fragment ends 3 residues before the CDR3 boundary, so the rest is inferred from the germline J gene. J is TRBJ2-2 and V is TRBV19; D possibly corresponds to TRBD1 (6 bases). In germline, CDR1 is LNHDA, CDR2 SQIVND (reference sequence). Trimming removed 10 bases at V and 5 bases at J, with 20 bases between. The CDR3 sequence is 15 residues long. CDR3 DNA (partial): TGTGCCACAGAACCACGAGCCCAGGGGACCGGGGAG. Translated, it gives CATEPRAQGTGE. The whole CDR3 is CATEPRAQGTGELFF.

Details on this clone: The read stops 3 residues short of the end of the CDR3; the missing end is completed from the germline J gene. The chain combines TRBV5-1 with TRBJ2-5; perhaps TRBD1 as D (6 bases). Per the germline V gene, CDR1 is SGHRS and CDR2 is YFSETQ. There are 14 residues in the CDR3. Trimming shortened V by 4 bases and J by 2 bases, and 12 bases separated the two germline ends. The chain's CDR3 is CASSAGDTQETQYF. The part of the CDR3 DNA that was read is TGCGCCAGCAGCGCCGGGGACACACAAGAGACC.

Only a few counts were recorded for this clone. The CDR3 goes on 3 residues after the read ends, and that part is filled in from the germline J gene. The J gene is TRBJ1-2, the V gene TRBV18; maybe TRBD1 (6 bases). V was clipped by 6 bases and J by 6 bases, with 17 bases between them. This CDR3 has 14 amino acids. Germline V gene lookup returns CDR1 KGHSH and CDR2 LQKENI. The CDR3 DNA, read in part, is TGTGCCAGCTCCCCCGGGACACGCTTTGATGGC. Translated, it gives CASSPGTRFDG. The whole CDR3 protein reads CASSPGTRFDGYTF.

A word on this clone: The read falls 3 residues short of the CDR3 end, and the missing part is taken from the germline J gene. The rearrangement uses TRBV7-3 and TRBJ1-1; 7 bases are shared with TRBD1. The length of the CDR3 is 14 residues. V lost 2 bases and J lost 2; bases outside the gene matches: 2. In germline, CDR1 is SGHTA, CDR2 FQGTGA. The sequenced part of the CDR3 DNA is TGTGCCAGCAGCTTATCAGGGGGTAACACTGAA. This codes for CASSLSGGNTE. The full CDR3 protein reads CASSLSGGNTEAFF.